Only a few counts were recorded for the clone carrying this T cell receptor (beta chain). This entry is derived from a study of T-cell reconstitution after alpha-beta-depleted transplantation in children. The length of the CDR3 is 15 residues. V gave up 0 bases and J gave up 2 bases, with 10 bases separating them. Germline CDR1 MNHEY, CDR2 SVGAGI. Unique molecular identifiers were built into the TCRbeta library. TCRdb ran MiXCR on the PCR reads and lists one entry per CDR3 protein. The sample records around 800,000 distinct CDR3 sequences, roughly 15% being singletons. The clonotype originates from a male patient younger than 18 who had a stem cell transplant for acute lymphoblastic leukemia, so the T cells may come from the graft donor. The rearrangement links TRBV6-5 to TRBJ1-2, with D perhaps TRBD1 (5 bases). The sample here was PBMCs, mostly from graft donor cells, taken 360 days after TCRalphabeta/CD19-depleted stem cell transplant. The CDR3 region is CASSYSIRDNYGYTF. CDR3 in DNA: TGTGCCAGCAGTTACTCCATCCGGGACAACTATGGCTACACCTTC.